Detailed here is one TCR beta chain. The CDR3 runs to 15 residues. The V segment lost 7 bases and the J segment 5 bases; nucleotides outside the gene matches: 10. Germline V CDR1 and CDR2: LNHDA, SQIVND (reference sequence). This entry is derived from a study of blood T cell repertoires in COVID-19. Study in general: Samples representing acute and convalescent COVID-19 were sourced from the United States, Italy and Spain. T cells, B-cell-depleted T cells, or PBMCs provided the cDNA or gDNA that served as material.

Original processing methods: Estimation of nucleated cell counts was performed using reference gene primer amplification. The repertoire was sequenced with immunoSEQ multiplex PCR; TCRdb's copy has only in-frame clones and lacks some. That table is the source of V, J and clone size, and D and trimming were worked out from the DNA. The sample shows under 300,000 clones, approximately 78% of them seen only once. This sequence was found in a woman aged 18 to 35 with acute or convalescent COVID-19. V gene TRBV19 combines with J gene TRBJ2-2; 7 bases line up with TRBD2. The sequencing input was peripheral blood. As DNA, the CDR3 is TGTGCCAGTACCCCCTCGGGGGGTAGGACCGGGGAGCTGTTTTTT. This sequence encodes CASTPSGGRTGELFF.